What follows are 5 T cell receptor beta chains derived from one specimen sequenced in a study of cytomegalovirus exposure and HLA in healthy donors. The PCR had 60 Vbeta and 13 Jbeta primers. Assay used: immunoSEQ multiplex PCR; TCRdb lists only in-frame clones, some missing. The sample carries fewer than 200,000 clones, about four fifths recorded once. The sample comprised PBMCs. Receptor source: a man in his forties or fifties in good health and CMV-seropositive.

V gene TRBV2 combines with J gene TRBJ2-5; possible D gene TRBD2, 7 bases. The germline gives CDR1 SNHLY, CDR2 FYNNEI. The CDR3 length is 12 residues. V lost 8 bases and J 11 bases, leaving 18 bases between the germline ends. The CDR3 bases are TGTGCCAGCCGAGAGGGGGGGAGGGAGCAGTACTTC. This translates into CASREGGREQYF. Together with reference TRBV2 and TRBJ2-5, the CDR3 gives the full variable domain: EPEVTQTPSHQVTQMGQEVILRCVPISNHLYFYWYRQILGQKVEFLVSFYNNEISEKSEIFDDQFSVERPDGSNFTLKIRSTKLEDSAMYFCASREGGREQYFGPGTRLLVL.

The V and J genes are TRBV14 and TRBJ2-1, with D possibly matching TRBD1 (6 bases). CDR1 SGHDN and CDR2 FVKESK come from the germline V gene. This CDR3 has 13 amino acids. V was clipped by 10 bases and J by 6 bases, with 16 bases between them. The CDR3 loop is CAIPGQTTNEQFF. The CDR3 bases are TGTGCCATCCCGGGACAAACCACCAATGAGCAGTTCTTC.

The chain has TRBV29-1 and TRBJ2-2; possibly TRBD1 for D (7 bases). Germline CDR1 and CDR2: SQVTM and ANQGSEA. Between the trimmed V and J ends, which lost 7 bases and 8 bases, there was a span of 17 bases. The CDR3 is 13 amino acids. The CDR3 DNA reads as TGCAGCGCACAGGGGTCCGGGGGTGGGGAGCTGTTTTTT. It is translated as CSAQGSGGGELFF.

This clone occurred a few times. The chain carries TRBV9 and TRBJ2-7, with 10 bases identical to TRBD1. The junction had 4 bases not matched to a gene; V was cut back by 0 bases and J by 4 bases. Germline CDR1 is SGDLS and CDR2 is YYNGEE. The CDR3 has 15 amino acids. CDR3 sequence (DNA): TGTGCCAGCAGCGTAGGGGGACAGGGGCTTTACGAGCAGTACTTC. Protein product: CASSVGGQGLYEQYF.

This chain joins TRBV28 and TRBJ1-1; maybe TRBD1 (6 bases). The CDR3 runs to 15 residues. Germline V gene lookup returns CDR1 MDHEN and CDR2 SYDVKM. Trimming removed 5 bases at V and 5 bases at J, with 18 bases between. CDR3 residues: CASSPSGHLGTEAFF. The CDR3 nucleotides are TGTGCCAGCAGTCCCTCGGGACACCTGGGGACTGAAGCTTTCTTT.